One TCR beta chain is described in this entry. Its cognate antigen is unknown. The sample has other DNA sequences that encode this CDR3 too. This sample is part of a study of Ad26.COV2.S vaccination and SARS-CoV-2 variants. At the level of the study: The COV1001 Ad26.COV2.S trial arm included the donor. Participants got Ad26.COV2.S intramuscularly, once or twice 56 days apart.

Treatment meaning: 15 to 20 received Ad26.COV2.S at low or high dose, single or two shots; roughly five received placebo; per-sample allocation not given. Collection of samples fell on day 63 after the first vaccine or placebo injection. Study outcomes and limitations: The TCR breadth and depth analyses may have produced an underestimate of total T cell responses.

Sequencing used immunoSEQ multiplex PCR; TCRdb keeps in-frame clones, though not all of them. The profile shows a few hundred thousand clones, around 90% of them singletons. The sequences come from peripheral blood, collected in a trial of Ad26.COV2.S vaccine versus placebo. This TCR was recovered from a person between 18 and 65 years old who received the Ad26.COV2.S COVID-19 vaccine or a placebo.

The CDR3 region has the DNA TGCGCCAGCAGCTTGGCCTCCGGGAGCTCCTACAATGAGCAGTTCTTC. Amino acid sequence: CASSLASGSSYNEQFF. The gene calls are TRBV5-1 and TRBJ2-1, with a weak D call TRBD2 (6 bases). In germline, CDR1 is SGHRS, CDR2 YFSETQ. The CDR3 runs 16 residues. Trimming stripped 0 bases from V and 0 bases from J, with 10 bases between.